A selection of T cell receptor beta chains follows, all from one sample in a study of radiotherapy plus CTLA-4 blockade in lung cancer. The method was immunoSEQ multiplex PCR; TCRdb's version includes in-frame clones alone and lacks a portion of them. The profile shows roughly 40,000 clones, nearly 80% of them singletons. The source material was peripheral blood, sampled from a patient treated with radiotherapy plus ipilimumab. These receptor sequences come from a human donor with non-small cell lung cancer that progressed on radiotherapy plus ipilimumab. Both conserved end residues are part of each CDR3. Size is stated for part of the rows, as once, few or many counts, or as a class when the clone is expanded.

cdr3_aa v_call clone_size
CASSQGGDRVSYEQYF TRBV4-1 NA
CASSDRGPVGELFF TRBV19 once
CASSFTSGGANEQFF TRBV13 NA
CASSEAYTNSPLHF TRBV2 few
CASSDTFQETQYF TRBV6-1 NA
CASSQETPNYGYTF TRBV4-2 NA
CASSERGDSSYEQYF TRBV6-1 NA
CASSESAGDTDTQYF TRBV5-1 NA
CASSERVGTGADIVGYTF TRBV2 NA
CASSNTGLEKLFF TRBV19 few
CASSSGTGGTYNSPLHF TRBV27 NA
CASTISYQNTGELFF TRBV5-1 NA
CASSSPGTSGGSTDTQYF TRBV7-2 NA
CASSLEAGAHYTQYF TRBV7-3 NA
CASSIGAGVNTEAFF TRBV19 NA